Each of the 13 T cell receptor beta chains below was sequenced from the same sample in a study of CD8 T cells in ankylosing spondylitis. MiXCR was run by TCRdb on the 5' RACE reads, yielding one entry per CDR3 protein. The data contain around 100,000 distinct CDR3 sequences, around 24% of them singletons. The sample comprised synovial fluid, either unsorted or a sorted T cell fraction (not recorded which). Every receptor here comes from a male donor with ankylosing spondylitis.

This clonotype came up many times. V is TRBV7-9 and J is TRBJ2-5; D perhaps matches TRBD1 (7 bases). This CDR3 comprises 13 residues. V lost 4 bases and J lost 5, with 11 bases in between. Germline V CDR1 and CDR2: SEHNR, FQNEAQ (reference sequence). The CDR3 region has the DNA TGTGCCAGCAGCTCGACAGGGAGGGAGACCCAGTACTTC. The encoded protein is CASSSTGRETQYF.

This clonotype was observed a few times. The CDR3 loop is CASSLPALAFRLYEQYV. CDR3 in DNA: TGTGCCAGCAGTTTGCCGGCCCTTGCTTTTAGATTATACGAGCAGTACGTC. The chain uses TRBV12-3 or TRBV12-4 and TRBJ2-7; D remains unclear. This CDR3 is 17 amino acids long. The V end was cut by 3 bases, the J end by 4 bases, with 22 bases between.

This clonotype was seen a few times. This chain uses TRBV6-1 with TRBJ1-1, with D perhaps TRBD1 (5 bases). This CDR3 contains 12 residues. V was trimmed by 6 bases and J by 5 bases, leaving 10 bases between them. CDR1 MNHNS and CDR2 SASEGT come from the germline V gene. For the CDR3, the DNA is TGTGCCAGCAGACTGACAGAGACTGAAGCTTTCTTT. Encoded protein: CASRLTETEAFF.

The chain combines TRBV6-1 with TRBJ2-7; 8 bases match TRBD1. This CDR3 is 15 amino acids long. The ends lost 3 bases at V and 0 bases at J; junction bases unmatched: 4. Germline values: CDR1 MNHNS, CDR2 SASEGT. The CDR3: CASSDGDRSSYEQYF. Here the CDR3 DNA reads TGTGCCAGCAGTGATGGGGACAGGAGCTCCTACGAGCAGTACTTC.

V gene TRBV7-2 combines with J gene TRBJ2-2; 9 nucleotides match TRBD2. CDR1 is SGHTA and CDR2 is FQGNSA in the germline V gene. The length of the CDR3 is 15 residues. The V gene end was trimmed by 5 bases and the J gene end by 7 bases; junction bases not matched to a gene: 8. The CDR3 DNA sequence: TGTGCCAGCAGCATGGGGACTAGCAAGATCGGGGAGCTGTTTTTT. It codes for CASSMGTSKIGELFF.

Many counts were recorded for this clonotype. CDR3 loop: CSVGTGVRGYTF. For the CDR3, the DNA is TGCAGCGTTGGGACAGGGGTTCGGGGCTACACCTTC. The chain carries TRBV29-1 and TRBJ1-2, with 9 bases aligning to TRBD1. The CDR3 runs 12 residues. From germline, CDR1 is SQVTM and CDR2 ANQGSEA. The trim removed 4 bases at V and 8 bases at J, leaving 5 bases unmatched. Using reference TRBV29-1 and TRBJ1-2 for the parts outside the CDR3, the full variable domain is SAVISQKPSRDICQRGTSLTIQCQVDSQVTMMFWYRQQPGQSLTLIATANQGSEATYESGFVIDKFPISRPNLTFSTLTVSNMSPEDSSIYLCSVGTGVRGYTFGSGTRLTVV.

V gene TRBV3-1 combines with J gene TRBJ2-1; D is tentatively TRBD1 or TRBD2 (6 bases each). The V end was cut by 4 bases, the J end by 5 bases, with 18 bases between. The CDR3 has 16 amino acids. Germline values: CDR1 LGHDT, CDR2 YNNKEL (reference sequence). For the CDR3, the DNA is TGTGCCAGCAGCCCGGAGGAGGGGGGCAAGAACAATGAGCAGTTCTTC. Its protein product is CASSPEEGGKNNEQFF.

This clonotype came up many times. The chain employs TRBV7-6 and TRBJ2-5; TRBD2 matches at 8 bases. Germline V CDR1 and CDR2: SGHVS, FNYEAQ. The V segment lost 5 bases and the J segment 4 bases; nucleotides outside the gene matches: 3. The CDR3 consists of 13 residues. CDR3 region: CASSRGGLETQYF. For the CDR3, the DNA is TGTGCCAGCAGCCGCGGGGGGCTAGAGACCCAGTACTTC.

This clonotype was picked up many times. The chain recombines TRBV7-2 with TRBJ2-7, with 8 bases matching TRBD1. J gave up 4 bases and V 5 bases, and 1 base lay outside the gene matches. This CDR3 is built from 12 residues. Germline CDR1 is SGHTA and CDR2 is FQGNSA. The CDR3 loop is CASSRQGYEQYF. The CDR3 nucleotides read TGTGCCAGCAGCCGACAGGGGTACGAGCAGTACTTC.

In its sample, this clonotype was seen a few times. The V and J genes are TRBV29-1 and TRBJ2-1; 9 bases are shared with TRBD2. Germline-derived CDR1 and CDR2 are SQVTM and ANQGSEA. There are 15 residues in the CDR3. V gave up 6 bases and J gave up 7 bases; unmatched junction bases: 13. The CDR3 loop reads CSVSHGAGGPNEQFF. The CDR3 bases are TGCAGCGTCTCACACGGCGCGGGAGGGCCGAATGAGCAGTTCTTC.

This clonotype occurred a few times. V gene TRBV19 combines with J gene TRBJ1-2; 7 bases agree with TRBD1. Germline CDR1 reads LNHDA; CDR2 reads SQIVND (reference sequence). This CDR3 region has 14 residues. The V segment lost 3 bases and the J segment 3 bases; nucleotides outside the gene matches: 4. CDR3 DNA sequence: TGTGCCAGTAGTATGCTCGACAGGGACTATGGCTACACCTTC. Residues: CASSMLDRDYGYTF.

The chain combines TRBV20-1 with TRBJ1-3, with a tentative D call TRBD1 (6 bases). V was pared by 5 bases and J by 7 bases, with 15 bases between. The CDR3 is 13 residues long. The germline CDR1 and CDR2 sequences are DFQATT and SNEGSKA (reference sequence). The CDR3 reads CSAGTSLGNTIYF. The CDR3 DNA is TGCAGTGCTGGGACATCTCTCGGTAACACCATATATTTT.

This chain uses TRBV5-4 with TRBJ2-7, with TRBD1 matching 10 bases. Germline trimming cut 4 bases from V and 12 bases from J; bases unmatched to any gene: 19. The CDR3 length is 16 residues. Per germline, CDR1 SGHNT and CDR2 YYREEE (reference sequence). Here the CDR3 DNA reads TGTGCCAGCAGCCCCGGGACAGGGGCGATCAATACGATTAGGTACTTC. It translates to CASSPGTGAINTIRYF.